This entry lists 2 T cell receptor beta chains sequenced from one sample in a study of blood T cell repertoires in COVID-19. Libraries were prepared by immunoSEQ multiplex PCR; TCRdb keeps only in-frame clonotypes and omits some of them. The data contain around 210,000 clones, approximately 87% of them singletons. Sequencing input: peripheral blood. The origin of the receptors is a woman in her sixties or seventies with acute or convalescent COVID-19.

The rearrangement links TRBV28 to TRBJ1-1; TRBD1 matches at 8 bases. J gave up 4 bases and V 5 bases, and 6 bases lay outside the gene matches. Germline V CDR1 and CDR2: MDHEN, SYDVKM. The CDR3 is 14 residues long. DNA for the CDR3: TGTGCCAGCAGTATTCCGGGACAGGTCACTGAAGCTTTCTTT. Residues: CASSIPGQVTEAFF.

This chain joins TRBV5-6 and TRBJ2-2, with D possibly TRBD2 on 6 matching bases. This CDR3 contains 13 residues. V lost 3 bases and J 6 bases, leaving 9 bases between the germline ends. Germline-derived CDR1 and CDR2 are SGHDT and YYEEEE. In DNA form, the CDR3 reads TGTGCCAGCAGCTCGGGGGTGCCCGGGGAGCTGTTTTTT. This translates into CASSSGVPGELFF.